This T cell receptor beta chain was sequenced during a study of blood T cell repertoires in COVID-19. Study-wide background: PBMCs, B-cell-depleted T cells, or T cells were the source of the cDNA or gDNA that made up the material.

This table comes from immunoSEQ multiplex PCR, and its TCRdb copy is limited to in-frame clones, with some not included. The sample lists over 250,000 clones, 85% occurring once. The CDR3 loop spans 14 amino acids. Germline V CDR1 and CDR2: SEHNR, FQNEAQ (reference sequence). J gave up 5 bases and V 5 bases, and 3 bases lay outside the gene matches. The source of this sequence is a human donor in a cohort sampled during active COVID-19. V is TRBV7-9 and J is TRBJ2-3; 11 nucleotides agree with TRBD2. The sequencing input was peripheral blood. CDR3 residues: CASSLGTSGDTQYF. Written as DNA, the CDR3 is TGTGCCAGCAGCCTCGGGACTAGCGGAGATACGCAGTATTTT. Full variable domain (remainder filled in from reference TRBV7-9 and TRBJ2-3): DTGVSQNPRHKITKRGQNVTFRCDPISEHNRLYWYRQTLGQGPEFLTYFQNEAQLEKSRLLSDRFSAERPKGSFSTLEIQRTEQGDSAMYLCASSLGTSGDTQYFGPGTRLTVL.